One sample yielded the 6 T cell receptor beta chains listed below, sequenced in a study of blood T cells in healthy people across ages. Together with a sample-barcoded 5' primer, a J-beta primer mix was included in a second PCR lasting about 7 to 11 cycles. TCRdb processed the 5' RACE reads anew with MiXCR; each CDR3 protein has one entry. Found here are hundreds of thousands of distinct CDR3 sequences, more than 40% of them singletons; the top ten hold around a fifth. Sequenced: blood. These receptors were collected from a woman aged 60-75 years in good health.

The CDR3 region is CSARDRGSGLREQFF. DNA for the CDR3: TGCAGTGCTAGAGATCGAGGGAGCGGCCTAAGAGAGCAGTTCTTC. The J gene is TRBJ2-1, the V gene TRBV20-1, with D possibly TRBD2 on 5 matching bases. CDR1 and CDR2 from the germline V gene are DFQATT and SNEGSKA (reference sequence). Trimming took off 0 bases at V and 10 bases at J, with 19 bases between the two ends. This CDR3 contains 15 residues.

In its sample, this clonotype was seen a few times. This chain joins TRBV5-1 and TRBJ2-3, with no clear D. The germline V gene has CDR1 SGHRS and CDR2 YFSETQ. The CDR3 totals 15 residues. V was pared by 5 bases and J by 0 bases, with 13 bases between. CDR3 region: CASSRDTPSTDTQYF. The CDR3 bases are TGCGCCAGCAGTAGAGACACCCCTAGCACAGATACGCAGTATTTT.

Ten or more counts support this clonotype. The rearrangement uses TRBV24-1 and TRBJ2-1; 9 positions agree with TRBD2. V shed 3 bases, J shed 10 bases, and the junction held 12 bases outside the gene matches. CDR1 and CDR2 from the germline V gene are KGHDR and SFDVKD. This CDR3 has 16 residues. Here the CDR3 reads CATSDRGTSPFSEQFF. CDR3 sequence (DNA): TGTGCCACCAGTGATCGCGGGACTAGCCCCTTCAGCGAGCAGTTCTTC.

This clonotype showed up many times. J is TRBJ2-1 and V is TRBV6-5, with TRBD1 as a possible D gene (6 bases). Germline V gene sequence: CDR1 MNHEY, CDR2 SVGAGI. The CDR3 is made up of 14 amino acids. Between the trimmed V and J ends, which lost 4 bases and 8 bases, there was a span of 15 bases. The CDR3 coding sequence is TGTGCCAGCAGTTTTACAGGGTCATCGTATGAGCAGTTCTTC. Amino acids: CASSFTGSSYEQFF.

The chain combines TRBV27 with TRBJ1-1; D is possibly TRBD1 (5 bases). The V end lost 3 bases, the J end lost 4 bases, and 9 bases lay between the germline ends. Germline loops: CDR1 MNHEY, CDR2 SMNVEV (reference sequence). The CDR3 loop spans 13 amino acids. The CDR3 is CASSFPGGTEAFF. The CDR3 nucleotides are TGTGCCAGCAGTTTTCCGGGGGGCACTGAAGCTTTCTTT.

This clonotype was seen only a few times. The chain carries TRBV21-1 and TRBJ2-4; TRBD1 reflects the table's D call only, with no check against the DNA. TRBV21-1 is assigned pseudogene status. The CDR3 consists of 13 residues. The DNA for the CDR3 is TGTGCCAGACCGGGACAGGGGGTGAACATTCAGTACTTC. Its translation is CARPGQGVNIQYF.